This T cell receptor beta chain was recovered during a study of shared clonotypes between healthy human individuals. In the authors' workflow: Junction-only immunoSEQ sequences carried no quality scores, so filtering differed. Clones were read by immunoSEQ multiplex PCR, and TCRdb kept only the in-frame ones, dropping some. V, J and clone size derive from that table, while D and trimming were established from the DNA sequence. The table includes 2 million or so clones, 85% to 95% detected once. The specimen sequenced was naive CD4+ T cells sorted from blood. The subset denotes: CD45RA+ positively selected. The origin of this receptor is a man aged 18 to 29 in good health.

The CDR3 sequence is CASSWGSTMNTEAFF. The CDR3 DNA reads TGCGCCAGCAGCTGGGGGAGTACTATGAACACTGAAGCTTTCTTT. V usage is TRBV5-1 and J usage is TRBJ1-1, with TRBD1 as a possible D gene (5 bases). Germline-derived CDR1 and CDR2 are SGHRS and YFSETQ. The V gene lost 3 bases and the J gene lost 0 bases, with 12 bases spanning the gap. This CDR3 region has 15 residues.